These T cell receptor beta chains were read from a single sample in a study of CD8+ T cells in alopecia areata. Method: immunoSEQ multiplex PCR; TCRdb's copy keeps in-frame clones and lacks some. The sample includes a few hundred thousand clones, more than 55% of them seen just once. The sequenced sample was CD4+ T cells sorted from blood, obtained at week 44, from a patient treated with tofacitinib. The receptors here all came from a human donor with alopecia areata. The CDR3 runs from the conserved cysteine through the conserved F or W. A D gene is named only where the DNA matches it firmly. Expanded clones are given a class, and other clones once, few, many or no size at all.

d_gene	j_gene	v_gene	abundance	CDR3aa	CDR3nt
.	TRBJ2-7	TRBV2	.	CASRPLGEQYF	TGTGCCAGCAGACCCTTGGGGGAGCAGTACTTC
.	TRBJ1-5	TRBV11-2	.	CASSSGRNQPQHF	TGTGCCAGCAGCTCGGGGCGGAATCAGCCCCAGCATTTT
.	TRBJ1-1	TRBV5-1	.	CASTAGTVDTEAFF	TGCGCCAGCACTGCCGGGACTGTGGACACTGAAGCTTTCTTT
.	TRBJ2-7	TRBV2	.	CASSEAPGVEQYF	TGTGCCAGCAGTGAAGCACCCGGGGTCGAGCAGTACTTC
TRBD1	TRBJ1-5	TRBV5-1	few	CASSIGGADQPQHF	TGCGCCAGCAGCATAGGGGGCGCAGATCAGCCCCAGCATTTT
.	TRBJ1-1	TRBV27	few	CASSLNPIGGTEAFF	TGTGCCAGCAGTTTAAATCCAATAGGGGGCACTGAAGCTTTCTTT
.	TRBJ1-5	TRBV4-3	.	CASSQDWDQPQHF	TGCGCCAGCAGCCAAGATTGGGATCAGCCCCAGCATTTT
.	TRBJ1-2	TRBV5-6	.	CASSPADSQSYGYTF	TGTGCCAGCAGCCCCGCAGACAGTCAAAGCTATGGCTACACCTTC
TRBD2	TRBJ2-3	TRBV6-6	.	CASRPGGRADTQYF	TGTGCCAGCAGACCCGGGGGGAGGGCAGATACGCAGTATTTT
TRBD1	TRBJ1-2	TRBV4-2	.	CASSQGGGQGAWGYTF	TGTGCCAGCAGCCAAGGTGGGGGACAGGGGGCTTGGGGCTACACCTTC
.	TRBJ1-5	TRBV6-5	.	CASRLSEKSNQPQHF	TGTGCCAGCAGGCTATCAGAGAAAAGCAATCAGCCCCAGCATTTT
.	TRBJ1-1	TRBV7-2	few	CASSLVDRITEAFF	TGTGCCAGCAGCTTAGTTGACAGAATCACTGAAGCTTTCTTT
TRBD1	TRBJ2-2	TRBV19	.	CASSIGRQGHGELFF	TGTGCCAGTAGTATAGGACGACAGGGCCACGGGGAGCTGTTTTTT
.	TRBJ1-5	TRBV7-2	.	CASSRDGLVNSNQPQHF	TGTGCCAGCAGCAGGGACGGCTTGGTGAATAGCAATCAGCCCCAGCATTTT
.	TRBJ2-5	TRBV15	.	CATSRVAPQETQYF	TGTGCCACCAGCAGAGTGGCCCCCCAAGAGACCCAGTACTTC
.	TRBJ2-2	TRBV30	.	CAWSHYITGELFF	TGTGCCTGGAGTCACTACATCACCGGGGAGCTGTTTTTT
.	TRBJ1-4	TRBV30	.	CAWSDGREKLFF	TGTGCCTGGAGTGATGGGAGGGAAAAACTGTTTTTT
TRBD1	TRBJ1-6	TRBV5-6	many	CASCLTGTGDSPLHF	TGTGCCAGCTGTCTTACCGGGACAGGGGATTCACCCCTCCACTTT
TRBD1	TRBJ2-1	TRBV4-1	few	CASSQPGQGASERLF	TGCGCCAGCAGCCAGCCGGGACAGGGGGCCTCAGAACGGCTCTTC
TRBD1	TRBJ2-3	TRBV5-1	once	CASRLQGGMSTDTQYF	TGCGCCAGCAGGTTACAAGGGGGCATGAGCACAGATACGCAGTATTTT
.	TRBJ2-1	TRBV5-1	once	CASSPAFGTAGNVEQFF	TGCGCCAGCAGCCCAGCGTTTGGGACCGCGGGGAATGTTGAGCAGTTCTTC
TRBD1	TRBJ2-1	TRBV7-2	.	CASSLGTGTGRHEQFF	TGTGCCAGCAGCTTAGGAACCGGGACAGGGCGTCATGAGCAGTTCTTC
TRBD1	TRBJ1-5	TRBV19	.	CASSTLDREGNQPQHF	TGTGCCAGTAGTACCTTGGACAGGGAAGGCAATCAGCCCCAGCATTTT
.	TRBJ1-4	TRBV6-6	.	CASSSQGGFEKLFF	TGTGCCAGCAGTTCACAGGGAGGTTTCGAAAAACTGTTTTTT
.	TRBJ2-1	TRBV10-3	.	CAISERGNEQFF	TGTGCCATCAGTGAGCGGGGAAATGAGCAGTTCTTC
.	TRBJ1-5	TRBV19	.	CASSVYGEGYSNQPQHF	TGTGCCAGTAGTGTCTATGGGGAAGGGTATAGCAATCAGCCCCAGCATTTT
.	TRBJ2-3	TRBV10-3	.	CAITGNTDTQYF	TGTGCCATCACTGGGAACACAGATACGCAGTATTTT
.	TRBJ1-1	TRBV27	.	CASAFWGQPFF	TGTGCCAGCGCCTTTTGGGGGCAGCCTTTCTTT
.	TRBJ2-2	TRBV2	.	CASGWQANTGEPFF	TGTGCCAGCGGTTGGCAGGCGAACACCGGGGAGCCGTTTTTT
.	TRBJ2-1	TRBV27	.	CASSPLSTGNNEQFF	TGTGCCAGCAGTCCTCTATCGACTGGAAACAATGAGCAGTTCTTC
TRBD1	TRBJ2-1	TRBV6-1	few	CASSPRPDRGNEQFF	TGTGCCAGCAGTCCCCGACCGGACAGGGGGAATGAGCAGTTCTTC
TRBD1	TRBJ1-1	TRBV6-1	.	CASRGTDMNTEAFF	TGTGCCAGCAGGGGGACAGACATGAACACTGAAGCTTTCTTT
.	TRBJ2-7	TRBV7-2	.	CASSSRGGRDEQYF	TGTGCCAGCAGCTCTCGAGGAGGTCGGGACGAGCAGTACTTC
.	TRBJ2-4	TRBV11-3	.	CASSLRGADKNIQYF	TGTGCCAGCAGCTTACGAGGGGCCGACAAAAACATTCAGTACTTC
.	TRBJ1-1	TRBV20-1	.	CSATNTEAFF	TGCAGTGCCACGAACACTGAAGCTTTCTTT
.	TRBJ1-2	TRBV6-6	.	CASSYQSTGGYTF	TGTGCCAGCAGTTATCAGAGCACCGGTGGCTACACCTTC
TRBD1	TRBJ1-6	TRBV29-1	.	CSVSFGTDNSPLHF	TGCAGCGTCTCTTTCGGGACAGATAATTCACCCCTCCACTTT
.	TRBJ2-1	TRBV5-8	few	CASSYLADGDEQFF	TGTGCCAGCAGCTACTTAGCCGATGGGGATGAGCAGTTCTTC
.	TRBJ1-1	TRBV5-1	.	CASSLQGERGTEAFF	TGCGCCAGCAGCTTACAGGGCGAAAGAGGAACTGAAGCTTTCTTT
.	TRBJ1-1	TRBV20-1	.	CSASRDTEAFF	TGCAGTGCGAGCAGAGACACTGAAGCTTTCTTT
.	TRBJ2-3	TRBV4-3	.	CASSLERSRGGHTDTQYF	TGCGCCAGCAGCCTCGAGCGAAGTCGCGGGGGCCACACAGATACGCAGTATTTT
.	TRBJ2-7	TRBV18	.	CASSPSSYEQYF	TGTGCCAGCTCACCTAGCTCCTACGAGCAGTACTTC
TRBD1	TRBJ1-5	TRBV29-1	.	CSVQQGGNQPQHF	TGCAGCGTCCAACAGGGGGGCAATCAGCCCCAGCATTTT
.	TRBJ2-3	TRBV30	.	CAWSGPSTDTQYF	TGTGCCTGGAGCGGGCCTAGCACAGATACGCAGTATTTT
.	TRBJ1-2	TRBV15	.	CATSTGVYGYTF	TGTGCCACCAGCACTGGGGTTTATGGCTACACCTTC
.	TRBJ2-7	TRBV7-8	.	CASSSAGYEQYF	TGTGCCAGCAGCTCGGCGGGCTACGAGCAGTACTTC
.	TRBJ2-1	TRBV6-5	.	CASSDRTRVNEQFF	TGTGCCAGCAGTGATCGCACACGGGTCAATGAGCAGTTCTTC
TRBD1	TRBJ1-2	TRBV2	.	CASSGEGAVGYTF	TGTGCCAGCAGTGGCGAGGGGGCGGTTGGCTACACCTTC
.	TRBJ2-3	TRBV25-1	.	CASSELEYAQYF	TGTGCCAGCAGTGAATTGGAGTACGCGCAGTATTTT
.	TRBJ1-2	TRBV29-1	.	CSVEWQLQGYTF	TGCAGCGTTGAATGGCAGCTCCAAGGCTACACCTTC
.	TRBJ2-3	TRBV5-1	.	CASSLTGTSTDTQYF	TGCGCCAGCAGCTTGACCGGGACTAGCACAGATACGCAGTATTTT
.	TRBJ1-6	TRBV27	.	CASSFRAVNSPLHF	TGTGCCAGCAGTTTCCGGGCCGTAAATTCACCCCTCCACTTT
TRBD1	TRBJ2-7	TRBV30	.	CAWEKWGDRGYEQYF	TGTGCCTGGGAAAAGTGGGGGGACAGGGGCTACGAGCAGTACTTC